The next 23 T cell receptor beta chains were all read from a single sample in a study of shared clonotypes between healthy human individuals. Naive CD8 populations comprised CD45RO-negative cells positively selected for CCR7, excluding terminally differentiated effector memory CD45RA+ cells. TCRdb keeps only in-frame clones here, not all; method: immunoSEQ multiplex PCR. The sample holds some 2 million clones; about 94% are singletons and the top ten take around 1%. Sequencing was carried out using naive CD8+ T cells sorted from blood. These TCRs come from a man aged 18-30 years in good health.

On this clone: The sample contains more than one DNA sequence encoding this CDR3. V is TRBV7-9 and J is TRBJ2-1; D may be TRBD2 (6 bases). Germline CDR1 and CDR2: SEHNR and FQNEAQ (reference sequence). The V gene lost 3 bases and the J gene lost 3 bases, with 9 bases spanning the gap. The CDR3 runs to 14 residues. CDR3 sequence reads: CASSFGTLYNEQFF. The DNA of the CDR3 is TGTGCCAGCAGCTTCGGGACTCTCTACAATGAGCAGTTCTTC.

The V gene is TRBV10-2, the J gene TRBJ2-7; 12 nucleotides match TRBD2. CDR3 length equals 15 residues. V shed 2 bases, J shed 5 bases, and the junction held 4 bases outside the gene matches. Germline V lookup: CDR1 WSHSY, CDR2 SAAADI. This CDR3 is CASSELTSGSDEQYF. The DNA for the CDR3 is TGCGCCAGCAGTGAGCTGACTAGCGGGAGCGACGAGCAGTACTTC.

The chain recombines TRBV19 with TRBJ2-7; D is tentatively TRBD1 or TRBD2 (6 bases each). V was trimmed by 7 bases and J by 5 bases, leaving 18 bases between them. The CDR3 is 14 amino acids. CDR1 LNHDA and CDR2 SQIVND come from the germline V gene (reference sequence). CDR3 sequence reads: CASTTGAGSHEQYF. The CDR3 nucleotides read TGTGCCAGTACTACGGGGGCGGGATCCCACGAGCAGTACTTC. Full variable domain (missing parts from reference TRBV19 and TRBJ2-7): DGGITQSPKYLFRKEGQNVTLSCEQNLNHDAMYWYRQDPGQGLRLIYYSQIVNDFQKGDIAEGYSVSREKKESFPLTVTSAQKNPTAFYLCASTTGAGSHEQYFGPGTRLTVT.

V usage is TRBV2 and J usage is TRBJ2-3; no clear D gene. Germline CDR1 is SNHLY and CDR2 is FYNNEI. The CDR3 covers 14 residues. Trimming cost V 2 bases and J 3 bases, with 9 bases left between them. DNA of the CDR3: TGTGCCAGCAGTGAACCCCGGAAAACAGATACGCAGTATTTT. It translates to CASSEPRKTDTQYF.

The rearrangement joins TRBV10-1 to TRBJ2-7; 10 nucleotides line up with TRBD1. The CDR3 sequence is 15 residues long. V dropped 6 bases and J dropped 1; count of bases not matched to a gene: 6. Germline V gives CDR1 WNHNN, CDR2 SYGVQD (reference sequence). CDR3 bases: TGCGCCAGCAGGTTCGAGGGACAGGGGTCCTACGAGCAGTACTTC. Translating it yields CASRFEGQGSYEQYF.

V is TRBV7-8 and J is TRBJ1-1; TRBD1 is a possible D gene (5 bases). Trimming shortened V by 2 bases and J by 3 bases, and 10 bases separated the two germline ends. Germline-derived CDR1 and CDR2 are SGHVS and FQNEAQ. This CDR3 is 14 amino acids long. CDR3 residues: CASSLRGSDTEAFF. In DNA, the CDR3 is TGTGCCAGCAGCTTACGGGGGTCGGACACTGAAGCTTTCTTT.

V is TRBV9 and J is TRBJ2-1; 12 bases align to TRBD1. CDR3 length: 13 residues. J lost 6 bases, V lost 7 bases, and 2 bases had no gene match. Germline V gene lookup returns CDR1 SGDLS and CDR2 YYNGEE. The CDR3 DNA reads TGTGCCAGCGGGACAGGGGGCGGCAATGAGCAGTTCTTC. Translation: CASGTGGGNEQFF.

This sequence joins TRBV6-6 and TRBJ2-5; 7 bases fit TRBD2. Germline V gene data show CDR1 as MNHNY and CDR2 as SVGAGI (reference sequence). The length of the CDR3 is 12 residues. V lost 10 bases and J lost 5; bases outside the gene matches: 7. This CDR3 is CATSRESETQYF. The CDR3, as DNA: TGTGCCACCTCGCGGGAGTCCGAGACCCAGTACTTC.

The rearrangement joins TRBV9 to TRBJ1-2; TRBD1 matches 11 bases. Germline CDR1 and CDR2: SGDLS and YYNGEE. The CDR3 length is 18 residues. The V segment lost 3 bases and the J segment 0 bases; nucleotides outside the gene matches: 10. In nucleotides, the CDR3 is TGTGCCAGCAGCGACTCCCGGGACAGGGGGGTAGCTAACTATGGCTACACCTTC. Residues: CASSDSRDRGVANYGYTF. The variable domain in full, completed from reference TRBV9 and TRBJ1-2, reads DSGVTQTPKHLITATGQRVTLRCSPRSGDLSVYWYQQSLDQGLQFLIQYYNGEERAKGNILERFSAQQFPDLHSELNLSSLELGDSALYFCASSDSRDRGVANYGYTFGSGTRLTVV.

This clone was counted a single time. V gene TRBV18 combines with J gene TRBJ2-7; TRBD2 is a possible D gene (6 bases). Trimming cost V 0 bases and J 3 bases, with 12 bases left between them. In germline, CDR1 is KGHSH, CDR2 LQKENI. The CDR3 sequence is 15 residues long. CDR3 DNA sequence: TGTGCCAGCTCACCACCGGAAGGGAGGAACTACGAGCAGTACTTC. This encodes CASSPPEGRNYEQYF.

Turning to this clone: Other DNA sequences within the sample encode an identical CDR3. The chain employs TRBV18 and TRBJ2-5; perhaps TRBD2 as D (6 bases). This CDR3 is 14 amino acids long. V lost 3 bases, J lost 5 bases, and 13 bases lay in between. The germline V gene encodes CDR1 KGHSH and CDR2 LQKENI. The CDR3 coding sequence is TGTGCCAGCTCACCTTTTGGGGGGTCGGAGACCCAGTACTTC. Residues: CASSPFGGSETQYF.

The chain employs TRBV4-1 and TRBJ1-2; no firm D call. From germline, CDR1 is MGHRA and CDR2 YSYEKL. V was trimmed by 5 bases and J by 2 bases, leaving 15 bases between them. The CDR3 runs 15 residues. The CDR3 DNA follows: TGCGCCAGCAGCTATGACATGACGGGAAACTATGGCTACACCTTC. It translates to CASSYDMTGNYGYTF.

This chain uses TRBV9 with TRBJ1-1; D gene uncertain. Trimming removed 2 bases from V and 2 bases from J, with 13 bases in between. The CDR3 sequence is 15 residues long. Germline lookup yields CDR1 SGDLS and CDR2 YYNGEE. CDR3 coding DNA: TGTGCCAGCAGCGTCCACGGGGAGGGCAACACTGAAGCTTTCTTT. The encoded protein is CASSVHGEGNTEAFF.

The chain has TRBV25-1 and TRBJ1-5; maybe TRBD1 (6 bases). CDR1 is MGHDK and CDR2 is SYGVNS in the germline V gene. The V gene lost 3 bases and the J gene lost 6 bases, with 9 bases spanning the gap. The CDR3 is 13 amino acids. This CDR3 is CASSEWGRQPQHF. As DNA, the CDR3 is TGTGCCAGCAGTGAGTGGGGGCGTCAGCCCCAGCATTTT. The complete variable domain, with remaining parts taken from reference TRBV25-1 and TRBJ1-5, reads EADIYQTPRYLVIGTGKKITLECSQTMGHDKMYWYQQDPGMELHLIHYSYGVNSTEKGDLSSESTVSRIRTEHFPLTLESARPSHTSQYLCASSEWGRQPQHFGDGTRLSIL.

The count of this clone is one. The V call is TRBV5-8, the J call TRBJ2-1; D not resolved. Germline CDR1 and CDR2: SGHTS and YDEGEE. CDR3 size: 15 residues. The V end lost 4 bases, the J end lost 2 bases, and 13 bases lay between the germline ends. The CDR3 loop is CASSPRHVTYNEQFF. The CDR3 DNA reads TGTGCCAGCAGCCCCCGACACGTTACCTACAATGAGCAGTTCTTC.

V gene TRBV9 combines with J gene TRBJ2-1; tentative D call: TRBD1 (5 bases). Germline V gene data show CDR1 as SGDLS and CDR2 as YYNGEE. The ends were cut back, 7 bases at V and 8 bases at J, with 10 bases in the middle. This CDR3 comprises 11 residues. The CDR3: CASGAMDEQFF. The DNA for the CDR3 is TGTGCCAGCGGGGCCATGGATGAGCAGTTCTTC. Variable domain in full (rest from reference TRBV9 and TRBJ2-1): DSGVTQTPKHLITATGQRVTLRCSPRSGDLSVYWYQQSLDQGLQFLIQYYNGEERAKGNILERFSAQQFPDLHSELNLSSLELGDSALYFCASGAMDEQFFGPGTRLTVL.

The chain employs TRBV7-9 and TRBJ2-3, with D perhaps TRBD2 (6 bases). This CDR3 contains 14 residues. CDR1 is SEHNR and CDR2 is FQNEAQ in the germline V gene (reference sequence). The V end lost 2 bases, the J end lost 4 bases, and 10 bases lay between the germline ends. CDR3 nucleotide sequence: TGTGCCAGCAGCTTACCGGGAGAATCAGATACGCAGTATTTT. Translated, it gives CASSLPGESDTQYF.

V is TRBV7-6 and J is TRBJ2-5; TRBD2 aligns across 9 bases. V lost 4 bases to trimming and J lost 7 bases; unmatched junction nucleotides: 10. The germline gives CDR1 SGHVS, CDR2 FNYEAQ. The CDR3 runs 15 residues. The CDR3 protein is CASSWIAGVIGTQYF. Written as DNA, the CDR3 is TGTGCCAGCAGCTGGATAGCGGGAGTGATAGGGACCCAGTACTTC.

Regarding this clone: Relative to the germline gene, one junction end is altered; a read error may explain this. The chain combines TRBV6-5 with TRBJ1-1; no clear D. Germline assignment: CDR1 MNHEY and CDR2 SVGAGI. The CDR3 length is 14 residues. CDR3 residues: CASGYSLLGTEAFF. CDR3 nucleotide sequence: TGTGCCAGCGGTTACTCGTTATTAGGAACTGAAGCTTTCTTT.

The CDR3 loop reads CASSRTGFSETQYF. The DNA for the CDR3 is TGTGCCAGCAGCAGGACAGGGTTTTCAGAGACCCAGTACTTC. This chain joins TRBV7-9 and TRBJ2-5; 8 nucleotides line up with TRBD1. The J segment lost 4 bases and the V segment lost 5 bases, leaving 6 bases of the junction unmatched. Per the germline V gene, CDR1 is SEHNR and CDR2 is FQNEAQ (reference sequence). The CDR3 loop spans 14 amino acids.

The rearrangement uses TRBV5-4 and TRBJ2-7; D could derive from TRBD1 or TRBD2 (5 bases each). Trimming pared 5 bases from V and 7 bases from J, leaving 13 bases between. This CDR3 is built from 12 residues. CDR1 and CDR2 (germline): SGHNT, YYREEE (reference sequence). CDR3 amino acids: CASSLGTNEQYF. The CDR3 bases are TGTGCCAGCAGTCTCGGGACGAATGAGCAGTACTTC.

J is TRBJ2-7 and V is TRBV10-3; D unclear. With 6 bases removed from V and 2 bases from J, the gap between germline ends came to 5 bases. CDR1 is ENHRY and CDR2 is SYGVKD in the germline V gene. The CDR3 contains 11 residues. This CDR3 is CAIRAPYEQYF. Written as DNA, the CDR3 is TGTGCCATCAGGGCCCCCTACGAGCAGTACTTC.

The sample holds a few counts of this clone. The chain joins TRBV29-1 to TRBJ1-3; D remains unclear. Per the germline V gene, CDR1 is SQVTM and CDR2 is ANQGSEA. CDR3 length equals 13 residues. V was cut by 7 bases and J by 2 bases, with 12 bases left in between. The CDR3 protein is CSASVATGNTIYF. The CDR3 DNA follows: TGCAGCGCGTCGGTTGCGACTGGAAACACCATATATTTT.